This T cell receptor (beta chain) was observed in a study of T cell repertoires in cytomegalovirus infection. Across the study: Through public TCR beta signatures, both CMV infection and matching HLA type were indicated. General study results and limits: Across the ex vivo response, the dominant clonotypes were HLA-C-restricted CMV-specific TCR beta clonotypes. Frequencies of public TCR beta families were cumulated, and this identified carriers of CMV plus the relevant HLA.

Germline CDR1 is MNHNY and CDR2 is SVGAGI (reference sequence). Deletions cut 6 bases from V and 5 bases from J, with 14 bases between. The CDR3 sequence is 13 residues long. Each CDR3 protein is one row after TCRdb ran MiXCR on the reads. Of fewer than 700,000 distinct CDR3 sequences detected, approximately 25% appear once; the ten largest clones hold approximately 8%. This clonotype was seen a handful of times. Its antigen remains unknown. The chain carries TRBV6-6 and TRBJ2-7; possibly TRBD2 for D (6 bases). Sequencing was done on a sample of CD8+ T cells from PBMCs. The receptor comes from a human donor in good health (CMV status not recorded). Some clones in this sample may be carry-over from other donors' samples. The CDR3 reads CASSPGAVDEQYF. The CDR3 coding sequence is TGTGCCAGCAGCCCGGGAGCAGTCGACGAGCAGTACTTC.